This T cell receptor beta chain is from a study of shared clonotypes between healthy human individuals. Findings and caveats of the study: As a rule, naive subsets had a larger estimated richness than memory subsets. It was anticipated that sequencing depth would influence how many clonotypes donors shared.

The CDR3 length is 13 residues. Trimming cost V 2 bases and J 6 bases, with 11 bases left between them. Germline-derived CDR1 and CDR2 are LGHNA and YSLEER. Sequencing was performed with immunoSEQ multiplex PCR; in TCRdb, only in-frame clones are kept and a portion is missing. This sample has hundreds of thousands of clones; 95% to 98% occur once, and the top ten carry 0.25% to 0.35%. Concerning this clone: Its antigen remains unidentified.

Naive CD8 cells lacked CD45RO, underwent positive selection for CCR7 and left out terminally differentiated effector memory CD45RA+ cells. The sample taken for sequencing was naive CD8+ T cells sorted from blood. The chain employs TRBV4-3 and TRBJ2-7; D is perhaps TRBD1 (5 bases). This receptor was taken from a man aged 25-40 years in good health. CDR3 residues: CASSQFQGVEQYF. In DNA, the CDR3 is TGCGCCAGCAGCCAATTCCAGGGCGTCGAGCAGTACTTC.